This TCR beta chain was identified in a study of tumor-infiltrating lymphocytes in primary liver carcinoma. At the level of the study: The patient population consisted of men and women between 30 and 69 years of age. Study-wide results and caveats: Since the samples were bulk and unsorted, the CD4+ and CD8+ repertoires were not compared.

Researchers drew blood RNA from unsorted whole blood and extracted germline DNA as well. Chronic HBV infection was present, with no prior treatment. Blood samples of about 4 milliliters were drawn preoperatively. The CDR3 sequence is 14 residues long. Germline V CDR1 and CDR2: SQVTM, ANQGSEA. V lost 3 bases and J 6 bases, leaving 16 bases between the germline ends. Of note for this clonotype: The antigen remains undetermined. The conserved phenylalanine or tryptophan normally closing the CDR3 is absent here, so this likely arose from a read error.

The input was 400 to 500 ng total RNA; TCR beta cDNA was made from it with a constant-region primer. ARM-PCR was slightly modified, and three nested multiplex PCR rounds with it gave rise to the TCR beta libraries. The first two PCR rounds, nine to ten cycles each, used TRBV1-TRBV30 forward primers and a C-beta reverse primer. TCRdb re-called the multiplex PCR reads with MiXCR, one entry per CDR3 protein. The data hold nearly 200,000 distinct CDR3 sequences, with less than 75% observed a single time. This clonotype was obtained from a woman aged 60-70 years with primary liver carcinoma and hepatitis B virus infection. Sequencing used peripheral blood. The rearrangement joins TRBV29-1 to TRBJ2-3, with D perhaps matching TRBD1 (6 bases). CDR3 sequence reads: CSVERDIMVDTQYL. CDR3 in DNA: TGCAGCGTTGAGAGGGACATAATGGTGGATACGCAGTATCTT.